The 5 T cell receptor beta chains reported below all come from one sample, sequenced in a study of T-cell memory formation after mild COVID-19. TCRdb analysed the 5' RACE reads with MiXCR anew, one entry per CDR3 protein. The repertoire includes roughly 510,000 distinct CDR3 sequences, roughly a sixth of them detected once, and about 7.5% sits in the top ten. The specimen was PBMCs or a T cell subset sorted from them (not recorded which). The receptors come from an adult woman who had mild COVID-19 (a few samples of this study predate the infection). Cell type and time point are not known.

This chain uses TRBV6-5 with TRBJ1-1; a possible D gene is TRBD1 (5 bases). The CDR3 spans 15 residues. Trimming left V 2 bases short and J 3 bases short, with 13 bases between. Germline CDR1 reads MNHEY; CDR2 reads SVGAGI. The CDR3 region has the DNA TGTGCCAGCAGTTACCGCTCCGGGGCGGACACTGAAGCTTTCTTT. This codes for CASSYRSGADTEAFF.

The V call is TRBV12-3 or TRBV12-4, the J call TRBJ2-4; possibly TRBD1 or TRBD2 for D (5 bases each). V gave up 6 bases and J gave up 9 bases, with 12 bases separating them. CDR3 length: 12 amino acids. The CDR3 protein is CASRRGQSIQYF. Written as DNA, the CDR3 is TGTGCCAGCAGACGGGGCCAAAGCATTCAGTACTTC.

In this sample, this clonotype turned up a few times. The V gene is TRBV2, the J gene TRBJ1-4, with D maybe TRBD1 (5 bases). CDR1 is SNHLY, CDR2 FYNNEI, per germline. This CDR3 is 20 amino acids long. Trimming took 0 bases from V and 4 from J, leaving 24 bases between them. The CDR3 DNA reads TGTGCCAGCAGTGAAGCGCTCGCTATCCGGGGCAGAACCGATAATGAAAAACTGTTTTTT. It is translated as CASSEALAIRGRTDNEKLFF.

Only a few counts were recorded for this clonotype. In nucleotides, the CDR3 is TGTGCCAGCAGGGATACAGGGGACCTGTACACTGAAGCTTTCTTT. Translation gives CASRDTGDLYTEAFF. The chain uses TRBV12-3 or TRBV12-4 and TRBJ1-1, with 7 bases fitting TRBD1. This CDR3 contains 15 residues. The J segment lost 3 bases and the V segment lost 6 bases, leaving 10 bases of the junction unmatched.

The table lists this clonotype with a few counts. V is TRBV6-5 and J is TRBJ2-7; tentatively, D is TRBD2 (6 bases). The V gene's germline CDR1 is MNHEY and CDR2 SVGAGI. V gave up 6 bases and J gave up 4 bases, with 16 bases separating them. The CDR3 totals 14 residues. CDR3 sequence reads: CASSPSVRRYEQYF. Written as DNA, the CDR3 is TGTGCCAGCAGCCCTAGCGTAAGACGTTACGAGCAGTACTTC.